The 12 T cell receptor beta chains given below trace back to one sample, sequenced in a study of CD8+CD57+ T cells in acquired aplastic anemia. CD8+CD57+ cell expansion had been shown by flow cytometry in patients chosen for sequencing. The use of genomic DNA as template underpinned the TCR beta VDJ and CDR3 profiling. One entry per CDR3 protein results from TCRdb running MiXCR on the reads. There are under 250,000 distinct CDR3 sequences in the sample; about 62% occur only once, and about 60% lies in the top ten. Sequences were obtained from sorted CD4+, CD8+, or CD8+CD57+ T cells (not recorded which) from PBMCs. These TCRs come from a human donor with aplastic anemia.

The CDR3, as DNA: TGTGCCAGCAGCTTCACCCCCTATGGCTACACCTTC. It yields the protein CASSFTPYGYTF. J is TRBJ1-2 and V is TRBV5-8; D gene uncertain. The germline gives CDR1 SGHTS, CDR2 YDEGEE. V was shortened by 2 bases and J by 4 bases, with 6 bases between the two germline ends. This CDR3 has 12 amino acids.

The V gene is TRBV19, the J gene TRBJ1-1, with unresolved D. Between the trimmed V and J ends, which lost 6 bases and 4 bases, there was a span of 9 bases. This CDR3 is built from 12 residues. Germline V gene data show CDR1 as LNHDA and CDR2 as SQIVND (reference sequence). The CDR3, as DNA: TGTGCCAGTAGGCCAGGTGGCACTGAAGCTTTCTTT. Translation gives CASRPGGTEAFF.

The chain combines TRBV5-1 with TRBJ1-2, with 12 positions matching TRBD1. Germline assignment: CDR1 SGHRS and CDR2 YFSETQ. Trimming took 3 bases from V and 7 from J; bases not matched to a gene: 7. The CDR3 covers 15 residues. CDR3 sequence (DNA): TGCGCCAGCAGCTCCTGGGACAGGGGGCTTTTTGGCTACACCTTC. It specifies CASSSWDRGLFGYTF.

There are a few counts of this clonotype. V usage is TRBV29-1 and J usage is TRBJ2-7; 9 bases line up with TRBD2. The CDR3 runs 16 residues. V trimming: 1 base; J trimming: 4 bases; junction bases outside the gene matches: 11. The germline CDR1 and CDR2 sequences are SQVTM and ANQGSEA. The CDR3 DNA follows: TGCAGCGTTGAAGGAAATCTTAATAGCGGGGGATACGAGCAGTACTTC. Its translation is CSVEGNLNSGGYEQYF.

This rearrangement joins TRBV2 to TRBJ1-6, with D unclear. The V end was cut by 7 bases, the J end by 0 bases, with 4 bases between. Germline CDR1 SNHLY, CDR2 FYNNEI. This CDR3 spans 13 amino acids. For the CDR3, the DNA is TGTGCCAGCACTAGCTCCTATAATTCACCCCTCCACTTT. It encodes CASTSSYNSPLHF.

V gene TRBV25-1 combines with J gene TRBJ2-3; 8 bases fit TRBD1. Germline V gene data show CDR1 as MGHDK and CDR2 as SYGVNS. V shed 3 bases and J 2 bases; nucleotides not matched to a gene: 4. The CDR3 is 15 amino acids. The CDR3: CASSDPGQDTDTQYF. In DNA, the CDR3 is TGTGCCAGCAGTGACCCGGGACAGGACACAGATACGCAGTATTTT.

The J gene is TRBJ2-7, the V gene TRBV5-1, with 15 nucleotides matching TRBD2. The CDR3 has 17 amino acids. The J segment lost 2 bases and the V segment lost 3 bases, leaving 6 bases of the junction unmatched. Germline loops: CDR1 SGHRS, CDR2 YFSETQ. The CDR3 DNA follows: TGCGCCAGCAGCTCCGGACTAGCGGGAGGGGGGACCTACGAGCAGTACTTC. It codes for CASSSGLAGGGTYEQYF. The whole variable domain, remainder taken from reference TRBV5-1 and TRBJ2-7, is KAGVTQTPRYLIKTRGQQVTLSCSPISGHRSVSWYQQTPGQGLQFLFEYFSETQRNKGNFPGRFSGRQFSNSRSEMNVSTLELGDSALYLCASSSGLAGGGTYEQYFGPGTRLTVT.

This clonotype was detected many times. This chain links TRBV5-1 with TRBJ2-1; D may be TRBD2 (5 bases). Germline-derived CDR1 and CDR2 are SGHRS and YFSETQ. V lost 0 bases and J 4 bases, leaving 8 bases between the germline ends. The CDR3 has 14 residues. CDR3 residues: CASSLATGYNEQFF. The CDR3 nucleotides are TGCGCCAGCAGCTTGGCTACGGGGTACAATGAGCAGTTCTTC.

The gene calls are TRBV2 and TRBJ2-2, with D possibly matching TRBD2 (6 bases). V shed 5 bases and J shed 7 bases, with 8 bases lying between them. The CDR3 sequence is 12 residues long. The germline V gene encodes CDR1 SNHLY and CDR2 FYNNEI. CDR3 sequence (DNA): TGTGCCAGCAGTACGACTAGCGGGGAGCTGTTTTTT. As protein: CASSTTSGELFF.

There are a few counts of this clonotype. The chain uses TRBV2 and TRBJ1-2; 11 positions match TRBD1. Germline loops: CDR1 SNHLY, CDR2 FYNNEI. The J segment lost 9 bases and the V segment lost 7 bases, leaving 7 bases of the junction unmatched. This CDR3 is 13 amino acids long. In DNA, the CDR3 is TGTGCCAGCATGTCGGGACAGGGGGTGAGCTACACCTTC. Translation gives CASMSGQGVSYTF.

V and J are TRBV20-1 and TRBJ1-1, with 9 positions matching TRBD1. The CDR3 contains 15 residues. CDR1 and CDR2 (germline): DFQATT, SNEGSKA (reference sequence). V trimming: 5 bases; J trimming: 11 bases; junction bases outside the gene matches: 18. In nucleotides, the CDR3 is TGCAGTGCTTTGAGGCCGGGACAGGGACTCTTCAAGGCTTTCTTT. This sequence encodes CSALRPGQGLFKAFF.

The chain uses TRBV5-1 and TRBJ1-4, with D possibly being TRBD1 (6 bases). The CDR3 consists of 16 residues. Germline V CDR1 and CDR2: SGHRS, YFSETQ. Trimming shortened V by 2 bases and J by 0 bases, and 11 bases separated the two germline ends. DNA of the CDR3: TGCGCCAGCAGCTTTGGCGGGACAACAACTAATGAAAAACTGTTTTTT. Translating it yields CASSFGGTTTNEKLFF.